This section outlines one TCR beta chain sequence together with its context. Its specificity is unknown. This sample stems from a study of OX40 agonist ivuxolimab in advanced cancers. Between the trimmed V and J ends, which lost 5 bases and 4 bases, there was a span of 21 bases. This CDR3 comprises 17 residues. Germline CDR1 reads LNHNV; CDR2 reads YYDKDF (reference sequence). General study results and limits: Also showing low normalized T-cell clonal expansion were some of the nonresponders.

TCRdb's copy holds only in-frame clones and misses some; the assay was immunoSEQ multiplex PCR. The repertoire holds about 20,000 clones, approximately 87% seen once, with 23% in the top ten. The gene calls are TRBV15 and TRBJ1-3; D is possibly TRBD1 (5 bases). The sequenced sample was CD4+ or CD8+ T cells sorted from blood, obtained in a trial of the OX40 agonist ivuxolimab. The sequence was collected from an adult with an advanced solid tumor such as melanoma, head and neck, liver or kidney cancer. The CDR3 bases are TGTGCCACCAGCCCCCGGGGCGTTGGCACCGGGGGAAACACCATATATTTT. Residues: CATSPRGVGTGGNTIYF.